This paragraph reports one T cell receptor (beta chain). What it binds is unknown. The data originate from a study of beta chain features in type 1 diabetes. The CDR3 consists of 11 residues. Germline lookup yields CDR1 SNHLY and CDR2 FYNNEI. Trimming left V 1 base short and J 14 bases short, with 8 bases between. Since all of the isolated RNA was reverse transcribed, expressed TCRB transcripts were what got sequenced. Using immunoSEQ multiplex PCR, the repertoire was profiled, and TCRdb retains in-frame clones only, with some absent. The sample lists 150,000 to 190,000 clones; roughly 10% were seen once. Study-level points and caveats: Patients and controls would share equally any PCR tilt toward shorter templates. TCRB CDR3s were moderately but significantly shorter in Type 1 diabetes patients in all four CD4+ subsets. For type 1 diabetes patients, VDJ junctions showed fewer insertions and more deletions.

Sequenced material: central memory CD4+ T cells from blood. The TCR was taken from a man aged 18 to 29 in good health. The V call is TRBV2, the J call TRBJ1-4; no clear D. CDR3 sequence (DNA): TGTGCCAGCAGTGAAGGACTGAGTCTGTTTTTT. It yields the protein CASSEGLSLFF.